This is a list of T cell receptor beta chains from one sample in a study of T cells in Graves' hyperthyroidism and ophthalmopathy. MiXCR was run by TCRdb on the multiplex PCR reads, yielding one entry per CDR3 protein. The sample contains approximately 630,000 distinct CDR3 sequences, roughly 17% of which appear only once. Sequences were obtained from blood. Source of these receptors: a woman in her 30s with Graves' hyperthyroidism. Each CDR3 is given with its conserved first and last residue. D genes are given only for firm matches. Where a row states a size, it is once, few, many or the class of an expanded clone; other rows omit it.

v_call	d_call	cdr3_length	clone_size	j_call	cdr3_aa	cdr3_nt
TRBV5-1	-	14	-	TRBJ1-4	CASSPGHVNEKLFF	TGCGCCAGCAGTCCGGGACACGTTAATGAAAAACTGTTTTTT
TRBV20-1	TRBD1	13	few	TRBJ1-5	CSASRTGGQPQHF	TGCAGTGCTTCTCGGACAGGGGGTCAGCCCCAGCATTTT
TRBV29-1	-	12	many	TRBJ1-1	CSVAILKAEAFF	TGCAGCGTTGCCATTCTAAAGGCTGAAGCTTTCTTT
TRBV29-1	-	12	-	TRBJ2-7	CSVAQSSYEQYF	TGCAGCGTTGCTCAGAGCTCCTACGAGCAGTACTTC
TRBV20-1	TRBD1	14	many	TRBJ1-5	CSARAPGQNQPQHF	TGCAGTGCTAGAGCCCCGGGACAGAATCAGCCCCAGCATTTT
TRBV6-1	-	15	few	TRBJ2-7	CASTGLLGRNYEQYF	TGTGCCAGCACAGGGTTGTTAGGGAGGAACTACGAGCAGTACTTC
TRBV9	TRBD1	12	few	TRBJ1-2	CASSATGNGYTF	TGTGCCAGCAGCGCGACAGGGAATGGCTACACCTTC
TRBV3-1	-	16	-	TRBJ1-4	CASSLGVGATNEKLFF	TGTGCCAGCAGCCTCGGGGTTGGGGCAACTAATGAAAAACTGTTTTTT
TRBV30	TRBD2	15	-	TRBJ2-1	CAWRPQGLAGNEQFF	TGTGCCTGGAGACCGCAGGGACTAGCTGGGAATGAGCAGTTCTTC
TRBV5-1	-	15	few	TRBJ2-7	CASSPGSSGAYEQYF	TGCGCCAGCAGCCCGGGTTCCTCAGGAGCCTACGAGCAGTACTTC
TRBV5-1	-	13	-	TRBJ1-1	CASSLETSTEAFF	TGCGCCAGCAGCTTGGAGACGAGCACTGAAGCTTTCTTT
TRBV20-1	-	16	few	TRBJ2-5	CSARYNKGGEWETQYF	TGCAGTGCTCGATACAATAAGGGGGGGGAGTGGGAGACCCAGTACTTC
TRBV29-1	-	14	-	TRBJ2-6	CSVETGNKGNVLTF	TGCAGCGTTGAAACAGGGAATAAGGGCAACGTCCTGACTTTC
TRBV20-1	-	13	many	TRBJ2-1	CSAKGDRRNEQFF	TGCAGTGCGAAAGGAGACCGCCGCAATGAGCAGTTCTTC
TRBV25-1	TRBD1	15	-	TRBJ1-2	CASSGPTGANYGYTF	TGTGCCAGCAGTGGCCCGACAGGGGCCAACTATGGCTACACCTTC
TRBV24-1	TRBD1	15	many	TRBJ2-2	CATSDSGQRTGELFF	TGTGCCACCAGTGATTCGGGACAGCGCACCGGGGAGCTGTTTTTT
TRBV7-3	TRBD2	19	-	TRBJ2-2	CASSLGGGILTKSTGELFF	TGTGCCAGCAGCTTAGGGGGGGGAATATTGACTAAGAGCACCGGGGAGCTGTTTTTT
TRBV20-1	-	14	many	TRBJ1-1	CSAKEGVGGTEAFF	TGCAGTGCGAAGGAAGGGGTAGGAGGTACTGAAGCTTTCTTT
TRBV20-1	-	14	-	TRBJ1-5	CSASGTNSNQPQHF	TGCAGTGCTAGTGGGACAAATAGCAATCAGCCCCAGCATTTT
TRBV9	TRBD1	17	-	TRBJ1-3	CASSVSRTGSPGNTIYF	TGTGCCAGCAGCGTTTCCCGGACAGGATCCCCTGGGAACACCATATATTTT
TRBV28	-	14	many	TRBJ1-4	CASTPGATNEKLFF	TGTGCCAGCACCCCGGGAGCAACTAATGAAAAACTGTTTTTT
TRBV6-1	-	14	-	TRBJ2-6	CASSKFSGANVLTF	TGTGCCAGCAGCAAATTCTCTGGGGCCAACGTCCTGACTTTC
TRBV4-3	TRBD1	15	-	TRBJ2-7	CASSQGTGKGYEQYF	TGCGCCAGCAGCCAAGGGACAGGGAAAGGATACGAGCAGTACTTC
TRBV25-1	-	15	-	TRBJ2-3	CASSESGFGTDTQYF	TGTGCCAGCAGTGAATCGGGTTTCGGCACAGATACGCAGTATTTT
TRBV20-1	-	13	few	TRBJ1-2	CSARARAMDGYTF	TGCAGTGCTAGAGCTAGGGCCATGGATGGCTACACCTTC
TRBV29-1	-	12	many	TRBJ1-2	CSVGKQGFGYTF	TGCAGCGTTGGGAAACAGGGATTTGGCTACACCTTC
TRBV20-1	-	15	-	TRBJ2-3	CSARDPRGGTDTQYF	TGCAGTGCTAGAGATCCCCGAGGAGGCACAGATACGCAGTATTTT
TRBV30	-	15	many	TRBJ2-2	CAWVPGRTNTGELFF	TGTGCCTGGGTGCCGGGACGTACGAACACCGGGGAGCTGTTTTTT